These 3 T cell receptor beta chains originate from one sample sequenced in a study of blood T cell repertoires in COVID-19. Using immunoSEQ multiplex PCR, the repertoire was profiled, and TCRdb retains in-frame clones only, with some absent. Of about 170,000 clones detected, 86% appear once; the ten largest clones hold 7%. Input material: peripheral blood. The receptors shown here come from a woman older than 75 in a cohort sampled during active or convalescent COVID-19.

The chain is built from TRBV11-3 and TRBJ2-1; D perhaps matches TRBD1 (5 bases). Germline-derived CDR1 and CDR2 are SGHNT and YENEEA. V lost 5 bases and J 8 bases, leaving 13 bases between the germline ends. This CDR3 contains 13 residues. In DNA, the CDR3 is TGTGCCAGCAGCCCCGGGCAGGGCTATGAGCAGTTCTTC. This encodes CASSPGQGYEQFF.

This chain links TRBV15 with TRBJ1-2, with TRBD1 matching 7 bases. This CDR3 comprises 15 residues. Trimming at V came to 0 bases and at J to 5 bases, leaving 6 bases not matched to a gene. Germline V gene lookup returns CDR1 LNHNV and CDR2 YYDKDF (reference sequence). The CDR3 region is CATSRDEGGRYGYTF. As DNA, the CDR3 is TGTGCCACCAGCAGAGATGAAGGGGGCCGGTATGGCTACACCTTC.

V and J are TRBV24-1 and TRBJ1-5; D is undetermined. This CDR3 contains 13 residues. Germline loops: CDR1 KGHDR, CDR2 SFDVKD. V gave up 4 bases and J gave up 4 bases, with 7 bases separating them. The CDR3: CATSDRPNQPQHF. Here the CDR3 DNA reads TGTGCCACCAGTGACAGGCCTAATCAGCCCCAGCATTTT.